This TCR beta chain was observed in a study of early T cells in non-severe SARS-CoV-2 infection. Study-wide context: Unsorted whole blood bulk RNA was sequenced, with unpaired chains.

There are 13 residues in the CDR3. The V gene's germline CDR1 is SNHLY and CDR2 FYNNEI. V lost 4 bases to trimming and J lost 7 bases, with 13 bases between them. This clonotype has more than one count but fewer than ten. Its antigen remains unknown. Whole-study findings and limits: Matches to VDJdb favored anti-spike CD8 responses and missed private and CD4 specificities.

Molecules of cDNA were individually given unique molecular identifiers that were attached to them. TCRdb called the 5' RACE reads again in MiXCR, with one record for every CDR3 protein. This table holds 45,000 to 60,000 distinct CDR3 sequences, over 9.5% found once. This sequence joins TRBV2 and TRBJ2-5, with D perhaps matching TRBD1 or TRBD2 (5 bases each). The TCR sequence derives from an adult who was a healthcare worker with PCR-confirmed SARS-CoV-2 infection or an uninfected control (not recorded which). Sequencing used whole blood. The CDR3, as DNA: TGTGCCAGCAGTGGGGACCTCCGAAGGACCCAGTACTTC. Residues: CASSGDLRRTQYF. The full variable domain, with the rest looked up from reference TRBV2 and TRBJ2-5, is EPEVTQTPSHQVTQMGQEVILRCVPISNHLYFYWYRQILGQKVEFLVSFYNNEISEKSEIFDDQFSVERPDGSNFTLKIRSTKLEDSAMYFCASSGDLRRTQYFGPGTRLLVL.